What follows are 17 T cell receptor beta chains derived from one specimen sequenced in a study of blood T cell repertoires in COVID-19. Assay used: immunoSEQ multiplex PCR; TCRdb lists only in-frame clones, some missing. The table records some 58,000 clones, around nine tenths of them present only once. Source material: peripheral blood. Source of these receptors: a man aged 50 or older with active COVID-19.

Here the CDR3 DNA reads TGTGCCAGCAGTCCGTTACCGTACAGGGGACACGACACCGGGGAGCTGTTTTTT. Translation: CASSPLPYRGHDTGELFF. The genes are TRBV5-5 and TRBJ2-2, with 7 bases aligning to TRBD1. Germline lookup yields CDR1 SGHKS and CDR2 YYEKEE (reference sequence). The CDR3 consists of 18 residues. Losses at the gene ends were 5 bases for V and 3 bases for J; bases not matched to a gene: 16.

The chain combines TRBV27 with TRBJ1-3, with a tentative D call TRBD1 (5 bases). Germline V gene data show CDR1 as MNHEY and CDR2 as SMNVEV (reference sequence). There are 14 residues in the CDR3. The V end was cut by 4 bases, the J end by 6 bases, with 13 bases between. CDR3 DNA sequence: TGTGCCAGCAGTTCCAGGGAAACCCAAAACACCATATATTTT. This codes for CASSSRETQNTIYF.

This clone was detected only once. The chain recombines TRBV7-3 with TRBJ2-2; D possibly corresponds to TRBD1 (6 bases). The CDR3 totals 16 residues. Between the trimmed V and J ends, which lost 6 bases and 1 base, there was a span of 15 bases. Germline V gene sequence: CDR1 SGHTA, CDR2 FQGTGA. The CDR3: CASRLEARGNTGELFF. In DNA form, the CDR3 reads TGTGCCAGCAGGCTCGAAGCCAGGGGGAACACCGGGGAGCTGTTTTTT.

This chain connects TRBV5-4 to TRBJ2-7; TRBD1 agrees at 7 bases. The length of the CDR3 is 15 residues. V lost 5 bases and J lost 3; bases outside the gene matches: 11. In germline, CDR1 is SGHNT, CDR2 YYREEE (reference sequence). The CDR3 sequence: CASSHGGDRVYEQYF. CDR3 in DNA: TGTGCCAGCAGTCACGGCGGTGACAGGGTCTACGAGCAGTACTTC. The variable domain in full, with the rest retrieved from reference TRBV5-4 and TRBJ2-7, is ETGVTQSPTHLIKTRGQQVTLRCSSQSGHNTVSWYQQALGQGPQFIFQYYREEENGRGNFPPRFSGLQFPNYSSELNVNALELDDSALYLCASSHGGDRVYEQYFGPGTRLTVT.

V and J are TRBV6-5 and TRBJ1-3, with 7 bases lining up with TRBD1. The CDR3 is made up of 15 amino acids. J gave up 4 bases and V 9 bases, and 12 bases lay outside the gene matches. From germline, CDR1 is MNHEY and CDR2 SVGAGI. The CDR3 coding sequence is TGTGCCAGTACGACAGGGATCCTTGGCGGAAACACCATATATTTT. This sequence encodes CASTTGILGGNTIYF.

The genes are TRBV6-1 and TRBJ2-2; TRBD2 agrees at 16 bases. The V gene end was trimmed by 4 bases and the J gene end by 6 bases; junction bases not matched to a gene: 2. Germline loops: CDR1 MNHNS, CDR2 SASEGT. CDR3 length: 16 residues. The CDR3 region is CASSGGTSGRAGELFF. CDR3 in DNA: TGTGCCAGCAGTGGGGGGACTAGCGGGAGGGCCGGGGAGCTGTTTTTT.

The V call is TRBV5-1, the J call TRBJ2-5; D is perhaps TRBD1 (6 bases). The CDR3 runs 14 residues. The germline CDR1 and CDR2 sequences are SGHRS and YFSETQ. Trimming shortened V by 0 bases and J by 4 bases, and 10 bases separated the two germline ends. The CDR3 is CASSLDRASETQYF. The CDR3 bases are TGCGCCAGCAGCTTGGACAGGGCATCAGAGACCCAGTACTTC.

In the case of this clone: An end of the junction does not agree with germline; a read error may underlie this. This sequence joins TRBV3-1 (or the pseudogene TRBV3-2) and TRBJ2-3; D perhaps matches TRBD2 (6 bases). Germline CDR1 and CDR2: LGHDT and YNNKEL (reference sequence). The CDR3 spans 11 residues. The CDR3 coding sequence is TGTGCCAGCAGTGTAGCGGATATGCAGTATTTT. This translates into CASSVADMQYF.

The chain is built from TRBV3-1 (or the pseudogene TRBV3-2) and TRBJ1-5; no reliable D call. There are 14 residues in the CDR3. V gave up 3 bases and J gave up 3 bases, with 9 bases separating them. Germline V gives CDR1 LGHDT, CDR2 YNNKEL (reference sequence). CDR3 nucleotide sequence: TGTGCCAGCAGCCACCAAATCCACAATCAGCCCCAGCATTTT. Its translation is CASSHQIHNQPQHF.

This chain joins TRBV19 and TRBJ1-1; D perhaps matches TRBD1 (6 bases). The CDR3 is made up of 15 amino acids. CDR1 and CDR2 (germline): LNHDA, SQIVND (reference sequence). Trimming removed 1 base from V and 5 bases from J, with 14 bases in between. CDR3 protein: CASSIVAGARTEAFF. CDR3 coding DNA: TGTGCCAGTAGTATAGTCGCAGGGGCTAGGACTGAAGCTTTCTTT.

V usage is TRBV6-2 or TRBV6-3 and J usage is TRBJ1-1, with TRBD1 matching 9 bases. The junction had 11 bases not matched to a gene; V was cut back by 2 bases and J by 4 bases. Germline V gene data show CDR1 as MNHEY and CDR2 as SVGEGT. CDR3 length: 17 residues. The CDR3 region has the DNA TGTGCCAGCAGTTACCCAACATTACAGGACAGGGGCACTGAAGCTTTCTTT. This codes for CASSYPTLQDRGTEAFF.

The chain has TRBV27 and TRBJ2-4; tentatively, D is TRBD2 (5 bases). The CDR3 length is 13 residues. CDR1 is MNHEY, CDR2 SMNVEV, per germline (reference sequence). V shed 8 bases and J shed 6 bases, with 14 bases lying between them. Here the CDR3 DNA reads TGTGCCAGCCGCTCGGGATCGGGAAACATTCAGTACTTC. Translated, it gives CASRSGSGNIQYF.

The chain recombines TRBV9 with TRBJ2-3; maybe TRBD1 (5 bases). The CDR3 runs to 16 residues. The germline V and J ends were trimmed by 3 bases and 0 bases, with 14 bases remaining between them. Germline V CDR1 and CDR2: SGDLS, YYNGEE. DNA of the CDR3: TGTGCCAGCAGCGGTTGGGGCCTAACTAGCACAGATACGCAGTATTTT. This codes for CASSGWGLTSTDTQYF.

CDR3 nucleotide sequence: TGTGCCAGTAGACGGACAGGGCAAAACACCGGGGAGCTGTTTTTT. Its protein product is CASRRTGQNTGELFF. V usage is TRBV19 and J usage is TRBJ2-2; 8 bases fit TRBD1. With V trimmed by 6 bases and J by 2 bases, 5 bases remained unmatched. Germline CDR1 LNHDA, CDR2 SQIVND (reference sequence). The CDR3 consists of 15 residues. Together with reference TRBV19 and TRBJ2-2, the CDR3 gives the full variable domain: DGGITQSPKYLFRKEGQNVTLSCEQNLNHDAMYWYRQDPGQGLRLIYYSQIVNDFQKGDIAEGYSVSREKKESFPLTVTSAQKNPTAFYLCASRRTGQNTGELFFGEGSRLTVL.

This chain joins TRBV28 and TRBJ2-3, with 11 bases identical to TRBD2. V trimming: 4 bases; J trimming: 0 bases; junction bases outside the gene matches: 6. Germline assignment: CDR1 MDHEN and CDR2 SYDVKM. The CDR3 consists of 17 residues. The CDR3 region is CASSSPGLAASTDTQYF. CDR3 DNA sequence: TGTGCCAGCAGTTCTCCGGGACTAGCGGCGAGCACAGATACGCAGTATTTT.

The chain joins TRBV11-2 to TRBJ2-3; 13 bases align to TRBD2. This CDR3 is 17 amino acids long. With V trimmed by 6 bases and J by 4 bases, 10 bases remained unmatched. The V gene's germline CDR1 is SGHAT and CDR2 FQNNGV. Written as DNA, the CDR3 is TGTGCCAGCAGGGTTACTAGCGGGGGGGCCACTTCAGATACGCAGTATTTT. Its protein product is CASRVTSGGATSDTQYF. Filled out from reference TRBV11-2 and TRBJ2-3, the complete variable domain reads EAGVAQSPRYKIIEKRQSVAFWCNPISGHATLYWYQQILGQGPKLLIQFQNNGVVDDSQLPKDRFSAERLKGVDSTLKIQPAKLEDSAVYLCASRVTSGGATSDTQYFGPGTRLTVL.

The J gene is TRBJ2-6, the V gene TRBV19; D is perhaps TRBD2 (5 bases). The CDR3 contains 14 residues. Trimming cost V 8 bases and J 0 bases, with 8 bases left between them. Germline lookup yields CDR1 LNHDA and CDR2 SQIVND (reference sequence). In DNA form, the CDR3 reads TGTGCCAGTTGGGAGTACTCTGGGGCCAACGTCCTGACTTTC. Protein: CASWEYSGANVLTF.